Listed below are T cell receptor beta chains from one sample, sequenced in a study of T cell clones after liver transplantation. Sequencing used immunoSEQ multiplex PCR; TCRdb keeps in-frame clones, though not all of them. The table records 95,000 to 110,000 clones, around four fifths of them present only once. The material was CD4+ T cells from blood, obtained around 44 months after liver transplant. The receptors shown here come from a human patient who received a liver transplant. A share of the T cells may be of graft donor origin. The CDR3 runs from the conserved cysteine through the conserved F or W. D genes are given only for firm matches. Not all rows give a size; the values are once, few, many and, for expanded clones, a class.

>TRBJ1-1|TRBD1|-|TRBV30|14
TGTGCCTGGAGTGTTGCCCCGGGACAGGGCTTTGCTTTCTTT
CAWSVAPGQGFAFF
>TRBJ1-5|-|few|TRBV25-1|15
TGTGCCAGCAGTAAGGGGGGCTCTAGCAATCAGCCCCAGCATTTT
CASSKGGSSNQPQHF
>TRBJ1-5|-|-|TRBV7-9|13
TGTGCCAGCAGCTTAGACAGGTTGGAGCCCCAGCATTTT
CASSLDRLEPQHF
>TRBJ1-1|-|-|TRBV29-1|14
TGCAGCGTTGATCGGGACATGGAACACACTGAAGCTTTCTTT
CSVDRDMEHTEAFF
>TRBJ2-7|TRBD2|-|TRBV6-1|13
TGTGCCAGCGCAGTCGGGAGGGCTTACGAGCAGTACTTC
CASAVGRAYEQYF
>TRBJ2-1|TRBD1|-|TRBV14|19
TGTGCCAGCAGCCAGACGGACAGGTCTCTTAGGAGCTCCTACAATGAGCAGTTCTTC
CASSQTDRSLRSSYNEQFF
>TRBJ1-2|-|-|TRBV6-1|14
TGTGCCAGCAGCCCGACAGTGGAGGACTATGGCTACACCTTC
CASSPTVEDYGYTF
>TRBJ2-3|TRBD2|-|TRBV7-2|15
TGTGCCAGCAGCCCCCAGCGGGGGAGCACAGATACGCAGTATTTT
CASSPQRGSTDTQYF
>TRBJ2-5|TRBD1|-|TRBV14|16
TGTGCCAGCAGCCCCCGGACAGGGGGTATGTCGGAGACCCAGTACTTC
CASSPRTGGMSETQYF
>TRBJ2-1|TRBD1|-|TRBV11-3|14
TGTGCCAGCAGTCTTACGACAGGGTACAATGAGCAGTTCTTC
CASSLTTGYNEQFF
>TRBJ2-3|-|-|TRBV5-1|12
TGCGCCAGCAGCTTTCCCAGCAATACGCAGTATTTT
CASSFPSNTQYF
>TRBJ1-4|-|-|TRBV4-1|14
TGCGCCAGCAGCCAAGTAGGGGGTAATGAAAAACTGTTTTTT
CASSQVGGNEKLFF
>TRBJ1-4|TRBD1|once|TRBV7-3|18
TGTGCCAGCAGCTCGGGACAGAAAGCACTCACAACTAATGAAAAACTGTTTTTT
CASSSGQKALTTNEKLFF
>TRBJ2-5|TRBD1|-|TRBV19|15
TGTGCCAGTAGTACGCGGACAGGGGGCGGGGAGACCCAGTACTTC
CASSTRTGGGETQYF
>TRBJ2-7|-|-|TRBV15|14
TGTGCCACCAGCAGAGGCGGCTCCGCCTACGAGCAGTACTTC
CATSRGGSAYEQYF
>TRBJ1-1|-|-|TRBV27|16
TGTGCCAGCAGTTCGACGAGGGCTTTGAAGGGTACTGAAGCTTTCTTT
CASSSTRALKGTEAFF
>TRBJ1-3|-|-|TRBV7-9|12
TGTGCCAGCAGCCGACCCGGAAACACCATATATTTT
CASSRPGNTIYF
>TRBJ1-2|-|-|TRBV6-5|14
TGTGCCAGCACCCGATCCGGGCTTAACTATGGCTACACCTTC
CASTRSGLNYGYTF
>TRBJ2-3|TRBD2|-|TRBV11-2|16
TGTGCCAGCAGCTTTTTAGCGGGGGCTCCCTCGAATACGCAGTATTTT
CASSFLAGAPSNTQYF
>TRBJ2-5|TRBD1|-|TRBV7-2|14
TGTGCCAGCAGCAAAAGGACAGGGGGAGAGACCCAGTACTTC
CASSKRTGGETQYF
>TRBJ2-1|-|-|TRBV19|12
TGTGCCACTTCGTTGTACAACGATGAGCAGTTCTTC
CATSLYNDEQFF
>TRBJ1-5|TRBD1|-|TRBV2|15
TGTGCCAGCCAGACAGGGGGCCGTTATAATCAGCCCCAGCATTTT
CASQTGGRYNQPQHF
>TRBJ2-2|-|-|TRBV15|17
TGTGCCACCAGCAGAGGATGGGGACGGCGGAACACCGGGGAGCTGTTTTTT
CATSRGWGRRNTGELFF
>TRBJ2-5|TRBD2|-|TRBV7-2|15
TGTGCCAGCAGCCCGTCGACTAGCGCAGTGGGGACCCAGTACTTC
CASSPSTSAVGTQYF
>TRBJ2-7|-|-|TRBV5-4|16
TGTGCCAGCAGCTTAGGGGGAGCGGGAAAGAGCTACGAGCAGTACTTC
CASSLGGAGKSYEQYF